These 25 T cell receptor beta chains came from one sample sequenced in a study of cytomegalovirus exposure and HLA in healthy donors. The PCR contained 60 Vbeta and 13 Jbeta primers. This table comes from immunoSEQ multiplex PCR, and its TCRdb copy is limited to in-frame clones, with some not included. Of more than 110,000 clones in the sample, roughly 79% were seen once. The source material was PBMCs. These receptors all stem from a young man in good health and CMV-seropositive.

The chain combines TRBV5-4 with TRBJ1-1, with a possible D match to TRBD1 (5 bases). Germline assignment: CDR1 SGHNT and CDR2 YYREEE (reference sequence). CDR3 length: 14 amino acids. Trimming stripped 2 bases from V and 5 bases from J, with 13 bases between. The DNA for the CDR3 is TGTGCCAGCAGCTTAGACCCCCGGGGGACTGAAGCTTTCTTT. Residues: CASSLDPRGTEAFF.

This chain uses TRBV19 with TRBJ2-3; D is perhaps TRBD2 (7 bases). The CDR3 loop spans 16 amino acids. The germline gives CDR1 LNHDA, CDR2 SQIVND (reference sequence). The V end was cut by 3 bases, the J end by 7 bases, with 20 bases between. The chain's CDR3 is CASSIGGRLNPYTQYF. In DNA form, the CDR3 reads TGTGCCAGTAGTATCGGGGGGCGCCTTAATCCATATACGCAGTATTTT. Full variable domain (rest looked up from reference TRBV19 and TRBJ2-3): DGGITQSPKYLFRKEGQNVTLSCEQNLNHDAMYWYRQDPGQGLRLIYYSQIVNDFQKGDIAEGYSVSREKKESFPLTVTSAQKNPTAFYLCASSIGGRLNPYTQYFGPGTRLTVL.

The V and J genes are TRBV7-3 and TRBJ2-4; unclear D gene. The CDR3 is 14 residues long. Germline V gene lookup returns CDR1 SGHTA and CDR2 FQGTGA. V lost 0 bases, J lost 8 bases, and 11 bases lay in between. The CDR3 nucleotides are TGTGCCAGCAGCTTAACCGGCGGTGCGGACATTCAGTACTTC. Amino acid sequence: CASSLTGGADIQYF.

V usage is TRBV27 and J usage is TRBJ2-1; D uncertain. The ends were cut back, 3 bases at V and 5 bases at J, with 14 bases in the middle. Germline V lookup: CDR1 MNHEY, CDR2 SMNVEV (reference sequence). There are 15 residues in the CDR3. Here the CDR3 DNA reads TGTGCCAGCAGTTTCGGTGATCCCCTCGACAATGAGCAGTTCTTC. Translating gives CASSFGDPLDNEQFF.

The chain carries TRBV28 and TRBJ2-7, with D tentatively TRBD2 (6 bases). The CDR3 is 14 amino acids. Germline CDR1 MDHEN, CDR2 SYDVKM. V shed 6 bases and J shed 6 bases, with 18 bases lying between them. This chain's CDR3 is CASSLPDGRSEQYF. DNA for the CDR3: TGTGCCAGCAGCCTTCCAGACGGGAGAAGCGAGCAGTACTTC. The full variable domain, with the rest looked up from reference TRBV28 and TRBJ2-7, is DVKVTQSSRYLVKRTGEKVFLECVQDMDHENMFWYRQDPGLGLRLIYFSYDVKMKEKGDIPEGYSVSREKKERFSLILESASTNQTSMYLCASSLPDGRSEQYFGPGTRLTVT.

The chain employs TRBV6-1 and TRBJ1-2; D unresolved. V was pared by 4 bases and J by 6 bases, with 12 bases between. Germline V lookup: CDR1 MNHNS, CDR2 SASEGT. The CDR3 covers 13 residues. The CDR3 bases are TGTGCCAGCAGTGGCCAGGACGGGGATGGCTACACCTTC. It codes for CASSGQDGDGYTF.

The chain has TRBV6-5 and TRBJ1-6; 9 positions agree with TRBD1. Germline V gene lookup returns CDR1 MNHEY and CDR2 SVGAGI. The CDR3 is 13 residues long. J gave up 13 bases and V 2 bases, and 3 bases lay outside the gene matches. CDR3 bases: TGTGCCAGCAGTTACAACAGGGGGCGCCCCCTCCACTTT. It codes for CASSYNRGRPLHF.

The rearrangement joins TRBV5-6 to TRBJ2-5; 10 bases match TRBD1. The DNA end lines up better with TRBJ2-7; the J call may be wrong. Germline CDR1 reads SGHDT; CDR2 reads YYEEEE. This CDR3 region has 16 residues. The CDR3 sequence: CASSFRQGALSYEQYF. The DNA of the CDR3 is TGTGCCAGCAGCTTCCGACAGGGGGCCCTATCCTACGAGCAGTACTTC.

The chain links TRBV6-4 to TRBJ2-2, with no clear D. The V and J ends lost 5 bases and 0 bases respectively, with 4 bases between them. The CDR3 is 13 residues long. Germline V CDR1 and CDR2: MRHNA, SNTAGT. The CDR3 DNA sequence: TGTGCCAGCAGTAAGCCGAACACCGGGGAGCTGTTTTTT. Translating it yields CASSKPNTGELFF.

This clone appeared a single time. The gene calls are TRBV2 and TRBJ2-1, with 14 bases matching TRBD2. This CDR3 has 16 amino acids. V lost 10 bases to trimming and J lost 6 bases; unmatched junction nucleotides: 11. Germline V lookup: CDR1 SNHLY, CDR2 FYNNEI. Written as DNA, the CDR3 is TGTGCCATCATAGGGACTAGCGGGAGTCTCGGCAATGAGCAGTTCTTC. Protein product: CAIIGTSGSLGNEQFF.

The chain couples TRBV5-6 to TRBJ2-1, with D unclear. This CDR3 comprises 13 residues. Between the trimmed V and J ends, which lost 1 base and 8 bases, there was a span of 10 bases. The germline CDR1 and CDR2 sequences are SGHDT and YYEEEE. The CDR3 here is CASSLPSGHEQFF. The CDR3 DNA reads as TGTGCCAGCAGCTTGCCATCCGGTCATGAGCAGTTCTTC. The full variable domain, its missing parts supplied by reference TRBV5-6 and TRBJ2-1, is DAGVTQSPTHLIKTRGQQVTLRCSPKSGHDTVSWYQQALGQGPQFIFQYYEEEERQRGNFPDRFSGHQFPNYSSELNVNALLLGDSALYLCASSLPSGHEQFFGPGTRLTVL.

CDR3 sequence: CASSFDRRRTGNSPLHF. The CDR3 coding sequence is TGTGCCAGCAGTTTTGACCGTAGACGGACGGGGAATTCACCCCTCCACTTT. The chain recombines TRBV5-6 with TRBJ1-6; D remains ambiguous. Trimming removed 5 bases at V and 7 bases at J, with 22 bases between. Germline V gene data show CDR1 as SGHDT and CDR2 as YYEEEE. This CDR3 spans 17 amino acids.

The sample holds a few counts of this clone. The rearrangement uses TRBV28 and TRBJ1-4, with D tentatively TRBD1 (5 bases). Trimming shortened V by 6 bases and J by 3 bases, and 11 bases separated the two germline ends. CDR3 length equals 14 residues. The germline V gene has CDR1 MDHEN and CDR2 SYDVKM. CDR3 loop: CASRQGSANEKLFF. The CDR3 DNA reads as TGTGCCAGCAGGCAGGGATCAGCTAATGAAAAACTGTTTTTT.

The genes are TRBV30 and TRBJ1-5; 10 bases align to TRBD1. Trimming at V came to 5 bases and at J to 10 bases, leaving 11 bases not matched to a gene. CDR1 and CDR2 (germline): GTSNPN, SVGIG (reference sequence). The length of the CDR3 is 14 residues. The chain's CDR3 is CAWGTGQGSKPQHF. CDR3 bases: TGTGCCTGGGGTACGGGACAGGGGTCTAAACCCCAGCATTTT.

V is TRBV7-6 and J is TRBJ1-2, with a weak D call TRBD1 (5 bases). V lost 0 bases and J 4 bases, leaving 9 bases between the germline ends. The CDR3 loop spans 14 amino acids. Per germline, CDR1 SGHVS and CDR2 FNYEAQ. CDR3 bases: TGTGCCAGCAGCTTAGCGGAGGGGAGCTATGGCTACACCTTC. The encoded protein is CASSLAEGSYGYTF.

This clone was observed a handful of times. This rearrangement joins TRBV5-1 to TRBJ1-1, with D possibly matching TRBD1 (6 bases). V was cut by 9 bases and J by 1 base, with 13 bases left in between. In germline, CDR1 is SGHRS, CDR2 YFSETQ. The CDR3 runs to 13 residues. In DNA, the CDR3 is TGCGCCAACCAACAGGGACAGAACACTGAAGCTTTCTTT. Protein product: CANQQGQNTEAFF.

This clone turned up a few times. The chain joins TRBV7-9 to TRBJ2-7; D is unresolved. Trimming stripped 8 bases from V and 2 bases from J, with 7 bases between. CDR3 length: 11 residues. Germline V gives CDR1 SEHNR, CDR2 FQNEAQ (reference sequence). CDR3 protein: CASQETYEQYF. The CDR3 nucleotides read TGTGCCAGCCAGGAAACCTACGAGCAGTACTTC.

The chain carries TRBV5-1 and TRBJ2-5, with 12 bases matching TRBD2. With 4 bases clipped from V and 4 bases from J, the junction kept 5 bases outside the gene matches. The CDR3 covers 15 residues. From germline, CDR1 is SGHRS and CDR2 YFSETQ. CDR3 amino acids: CASSRTSGDAETQYF. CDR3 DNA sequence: TGCGCCAGCAGCCGGACTAGCGGGGACGCAGAGACCCAGTACTTC.

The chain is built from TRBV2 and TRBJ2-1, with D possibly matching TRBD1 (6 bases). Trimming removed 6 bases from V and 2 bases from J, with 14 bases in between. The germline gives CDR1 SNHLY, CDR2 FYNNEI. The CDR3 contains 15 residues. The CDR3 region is CASREDSSPYNEQFF. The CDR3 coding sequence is TGTGCCAGCAGAGAGGACAGCTCACCCTACAATGAGCAGTTCTTC. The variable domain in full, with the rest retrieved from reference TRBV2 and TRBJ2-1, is EPEVTQTPSHQVTQMGQEVILRCVPISNHLYFYWYRQILGQKVEFLVSFYNNEISEKSEIFDDQFSVERPDGSNFTLKIRSTKLEDSAMYFCASREDSSPYNEQFFGPGTRLTVL.

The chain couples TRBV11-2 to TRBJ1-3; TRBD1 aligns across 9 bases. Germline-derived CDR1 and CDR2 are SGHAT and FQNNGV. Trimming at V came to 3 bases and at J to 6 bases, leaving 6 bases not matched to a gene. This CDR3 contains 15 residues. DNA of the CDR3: TGTGCCAGCAGCTTCCACAGGGGGCAAGAAAACACCATATATTTT. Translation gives CASSFHRGQENTIYF.

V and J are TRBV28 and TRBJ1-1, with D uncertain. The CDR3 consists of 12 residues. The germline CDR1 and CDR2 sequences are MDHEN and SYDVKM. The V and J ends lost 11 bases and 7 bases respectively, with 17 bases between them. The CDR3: CAAGSALLEAFF. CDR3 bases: TGTGCCGCGGGTAGCGCGCTTCTTGAAGCTTTCTTT.

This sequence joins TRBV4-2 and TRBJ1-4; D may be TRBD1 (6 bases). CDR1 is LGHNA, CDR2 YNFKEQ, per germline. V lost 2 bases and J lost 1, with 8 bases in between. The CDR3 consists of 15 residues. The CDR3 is CASSQPGETNEKLFF. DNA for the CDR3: TGTGCCAGCAGCCAACCAGGGGAAACTAATGAAAAACTGTTTTTT.

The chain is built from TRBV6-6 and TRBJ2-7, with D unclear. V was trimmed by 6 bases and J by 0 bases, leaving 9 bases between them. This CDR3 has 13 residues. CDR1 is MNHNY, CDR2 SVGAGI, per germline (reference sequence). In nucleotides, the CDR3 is TGTGCCAGCAGAGATACAGCCTCCTACGAGCAGTACTTC. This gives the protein CASRDTASYEQYF.

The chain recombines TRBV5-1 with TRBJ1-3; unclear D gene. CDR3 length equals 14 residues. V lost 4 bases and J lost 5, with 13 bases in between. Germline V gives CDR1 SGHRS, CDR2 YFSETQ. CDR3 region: CASSHGIARNTIYF. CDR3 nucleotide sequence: TGCGCCAGCAGCCACGGGATCGCCCGAAACACCATATATTTT.

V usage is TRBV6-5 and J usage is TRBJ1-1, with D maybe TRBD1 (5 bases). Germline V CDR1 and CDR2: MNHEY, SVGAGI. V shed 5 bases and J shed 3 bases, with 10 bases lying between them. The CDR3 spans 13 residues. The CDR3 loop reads CASSRRADTEAFF. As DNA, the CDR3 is TGTGCCAGCAGTCGCAGGGCGGACACTGAAGCTTTCTTT.